This passage covers 24 T cell receptor beta chains from one sample sequenced in a study of T cell repertoires in cytomegalovirus infection. Each CDR3 protein is one row after TCRdb ran MiXCR on the reads. Of hundreds of thousands of distinct CDR3 sequences detected, less than 25% appear once; the ten largest clones hold 7.5% to 9%. Source material: CD8+ T cells from PBMCs. All receptors derive from a human donor in good health (CMV status not recorded). Some clones in this sample may be carry-over from other donors' samples.

Only a few counts were recorded for this clonotype. The genes are TRBV19 and TRBJ1-2; D gene ambiguous. Trimming took off 11 bases at V and 2 bases at J, with 9 bases between the two ends. Germline V lookup: CDR1 LNHDA, CDR2 SQIVND (reference sequence). This CDR3 is built from 11 residues. CDR3 sequence reads: CASQDNYGYTF. The CDR3 DNA reads TGTGCCTCGCAGGACAACTATGGCTACACCTTC.

The rearrangement links TRBV28 to TRBJ2-1; a weak D match, TRBD1 (6 bases). The germline V gene encodes CDR1 MDHEN and CDR2 SYDVKM. Trimming stripped 1 base from V and 8 bases from J, with 15 bases between. The CDR3 is 15 amino acids. CDR3 residues: CASSLFTGSTDEQFF. CDR3 in DNA: TGTGCCAGCAGTTTATTTACAGGGTCTACCGATGAGCAGTTCTTC.

With regard to this clonotype: With a much larger clone just one base away, this may be a read error. This chain uses TRBV7-6 with TRBJ2-3; D is possibly TRBD2 (5 bases). V was cut by 5 bases and J by 9 bases, with 18 bases left in between. Per the germline V gene, CDR1 is SGHVS and CDR2 is FNYEAQ. There are 14 residues in the CDR3. The DNA of the CDR3 is TGTGCCAGCAGCCCGACGGTGGGTGAGGGAACGCAGTATTTT. This gives the protein CASSPTVGEGTQYF.

This clonotype was found a few times. The chain has TRBV6-1 and TRBJ2-7; D is perhaps TRBD1 (5 bases). The V and J ends lost 6 bases and 0 bases respectively, with 12 bases between them. The CDR3 covers 14 residues. Germline loops: CDR1 MNHNS, CDR2 SASEGT. CDR3 coding DNA: TGTGCCAGCAGCCCTACAGGAGCCTCCTACGAGCAGTACGTC. This codes for CASSPTGASYEQYV.

This clonotype was recorded many times. The chain recombines TRBV7-8 with TRBJ2-1; 8 bases line up with TRBD1. This CDR3 region has 16 residues. V was pared by 5 bases and J by 5 bases, with 11 bases of the junction left unmatched. From germline, CDR1 is SGHVS and CDR2 FQNEAQ. The CDR3 spells CASSQTDRELHNEQFF. CDR3 DNA: TGTGCCAGCAGCCAGACGGACAGGGAACTCCACAATGAGCAGTTCTTC. Complete variable domain (other parts from reference TRBV7-8 and TRBJ2-1): GAGVSQSPRYKVAKRGQDVALRCDPISGHVSLFWYQQALGQGPEFLTYFQNEAQLDKSGLPSDRFFAERPEGSVSTLKIQRTQQEDSAVYLCASSQTDRELHNEQFFGPGTRLTVL.

This clonotype has a handful of counts. This sequence joins TRBV6-6 and TRBJ2-2; perhaps TRBD2 as D (6 bases). The CDR3 is 13 amino acids. CDR1 is MNHNY and CDR2 is SVGAGI in the germline V gene (reference sequence). V was clipped by 8 bases and J by 7 bases, with 14 bases between them. The CDR3 spells CASWTLGGGELFF. In DNA, the CDR3 is TGTGCCAGCTGGACCCTCGGGGGCGGGGAGCTGTTTTTT.

This clonotype was detected a few times. This rearrangement joins TRBV27 to TRBJ2-1, with 7 bases matching TRBD1. Trimming at V came to 5 bases and at J to 0 bases, leaving 10 bases not matched to a gene. This CDR3 contains 17 residues. Germline assignment: CDR1 MNHEY and CDR2 SMNVEV (reference sequence). CDR3 loop: CASSPTGAPSSYNEQFF. The CDR3 region has the DNA TGTGCCAGCAGTCCCACAGGGGCTCCAAGCTCCTACAATGAGCAGTTCTTC.

The table lists this clonotype with a few counts. V gene TRBV6-2 or TRBV6-3 combines with J gene TRBJ2-7; 9 positions match TRBD1. V gave up 4 bases and J gave up 7 bases; unmatched junction bases: 5. The V gene's germline CDR1 is MNHEY and CDR2 SVGEGT. The CDR3 sequence is 13 residues long. The chain's CDR3 is CASSFGTGKEQYV. The DNA for the CDR3 is TGTGCCAGCAGTTTCGGGACAGGGAAAGAGCAGTACGTC.

The table lists this clonotype with a few counts. This chain links TRBV3-1 with TRBJ2-1; D not certain. Looked up from germline, CDR1 is LGHDT and CDR2 is YNNKEL (reference sequence). Trimming stripped 3 bases from V and 2 bases from J, with 14 bases between. The CDR3 runs to 16 residues. This CDR3 is CASSHEPDGAYNEQFF. The CDR3 coding sequence is TGTGCCAGCAGCCACGAGCCGGACGGAGCCTACAATGAGCAGTTCTTC.

The J gene is TRBJ2-1, the V gene TRBV15; D remains unclear. The CDR3 totals 13 residues. Trimming removed 7 bases at V and 6 bases at J, with 13 bases between. Looked up from germline, CDR1 is LNHNV and CDR2 is YYDKDF (reference sequence). The CDR3 here is CATNEETSNEQFF. CDR3 nucleotides: TGTGCCACCAATGAAGAGACAAGCAATGAGCAGTTCTTC.

This clonotype has a count of ten or more. This sequence joins TRBV12-3 or TRBV12-4 and TRBJ1-5; the match to TRBD1 covers 11 bases. This CDR3 is built from 14 residues. With 6 bases clipped from V and 6 bases from J, the junction kept 4 bases outside the gene matches. The CDR3 region has the DNA TGTGCCAGCAGGTCAGGGACAGGGGGTCAGCCCCAGCATTTT. Protein: CASRSGTGGQPQHF.

The chain combines TRBV5-4 with TRBJ1-1; 7 bases fit TRBD1. CDR3 length: 16 residues. V was pared by 1 base and J by 4 bases, with 10 bases of the junction left unmatched. Per germline, CDR1 SGHNT and CDR2 YYREEE (reference sequence). CDR3 protein: CASSLRTGPLGTEAFF. In nucleotides, the CDR3 is TGTGCCAGCAGCTTGCGGACAGGCCCCCTCGGCACTGAAGCTTTCTTT.

This clonotype turned up a few times. The chain recombines TRBV25-1 with TRBJ2-5; tentatively, D is TRBD1 (6 bases). V lost 4 bases to trimming and J lost 4 bases, with 16 bases between them. Germline CDR1 reads MGHDK; CDR2 reads SYGVNS. This CDR3 is 15 amino acids long. CDR3 amino acids: CASSGTARLVETQYF. In DNA, the CDR3 is TGTGCCAGCAGTGGGACAGCCAGGCTCGTAGAGACCCAGTACTTC.

This clonotype was picked up many times. V usage is TRBV7-2 and J usage is TRBJ2-5, with D perhaps matching TRBD1 (6 bases). This CDR3 comprises 16 residues. Between the trimmed V and J ends, which lost 5 bases and 2 bases, there was a span of 18 bases. The germline V gene encodes CDR1 SGHTA and CDR2 FQGNSA. The CDR3 sequence is CASSLFNLGAQETQYF. The CDR3 DNA reads TGTGCCAGCAGCCTTTTCAACTTGGGGGCACAAGAGACCCAGTACTTC.

Comments on this clonotype: This may be a read error: a much more frequent sequence differs by one nucleotide. This sequence joins TRBV6-1 and TRBJ1-4; TRBD1 matches 9 bases. This CDR3 region has 14 residues. Germline V gene lookup returns CDR1 MNHNS and CDR2 SASEGT. The CDR3 region has the DNA TGTGCCAGCAGCCCCGGGACAGGGAACGAAAAACTGCTTTTT. Protein: CASSPGTGNEKLLF.

The chain joins TRBV18 to TRBJ2-1, with D possibly being TRBD1 (5 bases). Trimming stripped 5 bases from V and 1 base from J, with 15 bases between. CDR3 length: 16 amino acids. Germline V lookup: CDR1 KGHSH, CDR2 LQKENI. In DNA form, the CDR3 reads TGTGCCAGCTCATCCAGGGTTGCCGTTTCCTACAATGAGCAGTTCTTC. Translating gives CASSSRVAVSYNEQFF.

The V call is TRBV10-3, the J call TRBJ2-3; TRBD2 matches 7 bases. The V gene's germline CDR1 is ENHRY and CDR2 SYGVKD. The CDR3 is made up of 16 amino acids. V was pared by 10 bases and J by 0 bases, with 13 bases of the junction left unmatched. In nucleotides, the CDR3 is TGTGCCACCACGCCCCGGGCGGGGGAGAGCACAGATACGCAGTATTTT. Residues: CATTPRAGESTDTQYF.

The rearrangement links TRBV7-9 to TRBJ1-1; tentative D call: TRBD1 (6 bases). Germline V lookup: CDR1 SEHNR, CDR2 FQNEAQ (reference sequence). V gave up 6 bases and J gave up 8 bases, with 13 bases separating them. CDR3 length: 12 residues. CDR3 in DNA: TGTGCCAGCAGGGTGGACGGGACAGAAGCTTTCTTT. Protein product: CASRVDGTEAFF. Complete variable domain (other parts from reference TRBV7-9 and TRBJ1-1): DTGVSQNPRHKITKRGQNVTFRCDPISEHNRLYWYRQTLGQGPEFLTYFQNEAQLEKSRLLSDRFSAERPKGSFSTLEIQRTEQGDSAMYLCASRVDGTEAFFGQGTRLTVV.

About this clonotype: A read error is likely, as this CDR3 ends without the conserved phenylalanine or tryptophan. The J gene is TRBJ2-3, the V gene TRBV4-1; 7 nucleotides align to TRBD2. V trimming: 1 base; J trimming: 5 bases; junction bases outside the gene matches: 6. The CDR3 length is 15 residues. In germline, CDR1 is MGHRA, CDR2 YSYEKL. The DNA for the CDR3 is TGCGCCAGCAGCCAAGTTAGCAGCGGGAAAGATACGCAGTATTCT. The encoded protein is CASSQVSSGKDTQYS.

This clonotype occurred a few times. The chain carries TRBV14 and TRBJ2-5, with a weak D call TRBD1 (6 bases). The V and J ends lost 0 bases and 1 base respectively, with 15 bases between them. This CDR3 contains 17 residues. Germline CDR1 is SGHDN and CDR2 is FVKESK. The CDR3 DNA sequence: TGTGCCAGCAGCCAAGAAAAGACAAGGGGGATCCAAGAGACCCAGTACTTC. Translating it yields CASSQEKTRGIQETQYF.

This clonotype was recorded many times. The junction and the germline gene differ at one end; a read error may be behind it. The V call is TRBV7-7, the J call TRBJ2-2; D is unresolved. The CDR3 loop spans 15 amino acids. The germline V gene encodes CDR1 SSHAT and CDR2 FNYEAQ (reference sequence). CDR3 in amino acids: CASSPYISNTGELFF. The DNA of the CDR3 is TGTGCTAGCAGCCCATACATTTCGAACACCGGGGAGCTGTTTTTT.

This rearrangement joins TRBV15 to TRBJ1-1; D is uncertain. The germline gives CDR1 LNHNV, CDR2 YYDKDF (reference sequence). V was pared by 1 base and J by 4 bases, with 13 bases between. The length of the CDR3 is 15 residues. The CDR3 sequence: CATSRVVASFTEAFF. CDR3 coding DNA: TGTGCCACCAGCAGAGTCGTGGCGTCCTTCACTGAAGCTTTCTTT.

V gene TRBV6-6 combines with J gene TRBJ2-3; D may be TRBD2 (7 bases). Germline V gene data show CDR1 as MNHNY and CDR2 as SVGAGI (reference sequence). V was trimmed by 1 base and J by 4 bases, leaving 12 bases between them. The CDR3 is made up of 15 amino acids. The CDR3 loop is CASSYYGGGADTQYF. The CDR3 DNA is TGTGCCAGCAGTTACTACGGAGGGGGGGCAGATACGCAGTATTTT.

J is TRBJ2-5 and V is TRBV27; D remains unclear. Trimming stripped 6 bases from V and 7 bases from J, with 21 bases between. The CDR3 sequence is 15 residues long. The germline CDR1 and CDR2 sequences are MNHEY and SMNVEV (reference sequence). The CDR3 sequence is CASSPTLGFASTQYF. CDR3 coding DNA: TGTGCCAGCAGCCCAACCCTCGGATTTGCGTCGACCCAGTACTTC.